The 21 T cell receptor beta chains listed next were all sequenced from one sample in a study of shared clonotypes between healthy human individuals. Clones were sequenced by immunoSEQ multiplex PCR, and TCRdb holds only the in-frame ones, with some missing. In the table there are more than 450,000 clones, 79% of which are singletons. Sequencing input: PBMCs. The receptors were gathered from a woman aged 40 to 49 in good health. Some clones in this sample may be carry-over from other donors' samples.

This clone was detected only once. This chain uses TRBV6-1 with TRBJ2-7, with unresolved D. V lost 2 bases and J lost 0, with 2 bases in between. The CDR3 is made up of 12 amino acids. Germline CDR1 is MNHNS and CDR2 is SASEGT. CDR3 sequence reads: CASSEPSYEQYF. The CDR3 DNA follows: TGTGCCAGCAGTGAACCCTCCTACGAGCAGTACTTC.

This chain connects TRBV4-2 to TRBJ2-7; 11 positions match TRBD2. CDR1 and CDR2 from the germline V gene are LGHNA and YNFKEQ. The J segment lost 5 bases and the V segment lost 2 bases, leaving 14 bases of the junction unmatched. The CDR3 runs to 18 residues. The CDR3 bases are TGTGCCAGCAGCCAACTCTGGCGGGGGACTAGCGGATCGGACGAGCAGTACTTC. Encoded protein: CASSQLWRGTSGSDEQYF.

The chain combines TRBV19 with TRBJ2-7, with D possibly matching TRBD1 (6 bases). Trimming stripped 5 bases from V and 0 bases from J, with 14 bases between. This CDR3 comprises 15 residues. Germline V gives CDR1 LNHDA, CDR2 SQIVND (reference sequence). DNA of the CDR3: TGTGCCAGTAGTCCCGACAGGTCGACCTCCTACGAGCAGTACTTC. It translates to CASSPDRSTSYEQYF.

V gene TRBV5-4 combines with J gene TRBJ2-3; D not resolved. V was pared by 2 bases and J by 2 bases, with 9 bases between. Germline lookup yields CDR1 SGHNT and CDR2 YYREEE (reference sequence). This CDR3 has 14 residues. The CDR3 loop reads CASSFDLVTDTQYF. The CDR3, as DNA: TGTGCCAGCAGCTTTGATTTAGTCACAGATACGCAGTATTTT.

This CDR3 is CASSWDSYEQYF. As DNA, the CDR3 is TGTGCCAGCAGTTGGGACTCCTACGAGCAGTACTTC. The chain recombines TRBV13 with TRBJ2-7; D uncertain. The V and J ends lost 6 bases and 0 bases respectively, with 6 bases between them. The germline gives CDR1 PRHDT, CDR2 FYEKMQ (reference sequence). CDR3 length: 12 amino acids.

The rearrangement uses TRBV18 and TRBJ1-4; 8 nucleotides agree with TRBD1. V was pared by 2 bases and J by 7 bases, with 6 bases of the junction left unmatched. This CDR3 comprises 15 residues. The germline CDR1 and CDR2 sequences are KGHSH and LQKENI. The CDR3 is CASSPMEGQAEKLFF. DNA for the CDR3: TGTGCCAGCTCACCAATGGAGGGACAGGCTGAAAAACTGTTTTTT. The complete variable domain, with remaining parts taken from reference TRBV18 and TRBJ1-4, reads NAGVMQNPRHLVRRRGQEARLRCSPMKGHSHVYWYRQLPEEGLKFMVYLQKENIIDESGMPKERFSAEFPKEGPSILRIQQVVRGDSAAYFCASSPMEGQAEKLFFGSGTQLSVL.

The chain employs TRBV15 and TRBJ2-7; D possibly uses TRBD1 or TRBD2 (6 bases each). The CDR3 runs 17 residues. The germline V and J ends were trimmed by 1 base and 5 bases, with 21 bases remaining between them. CDR1 is LNHNV, CDR2 YYDKDF, per germline (reference sequence). The CDR3 DNA reads TGTGCCACCAGCAGAGGCCGGGACGGAGGGGGTTTCAACGAGCAGTACTTC. Translating it yields CATSRGRDGGGFNEQYF.

This clone was counted only a few times. The chain joins TRBV11-2 to TRBJ2-7, with 9 bases identical to TRBD1. The V and J ends lost 5 bases and 5 bases, in that order; junction bases with no gene match: 7. The length of the CDR3 is 14 residues. Germline assignment: CDR1 SGHAT and CDR2 FQNNGV. CDR3 sequence: CASSPGQGYNEQYF. DNA of the CDR3: TGTGCCAGCAGCCCAGGACAGGGGTACAACGAGCAGTACTTC. The complete variable domain, with remaining parts taken from reference TRBV11-2 and TRBJ2-7, reads EAGVAQSPRYKIIEKRQSVAFWCNPISGHATLYWYQQILGQGPKLLIQFQNNGVVDDSQLPKDRFSAERLKGVDSTLKIQPAKLEDSAVYLCASSPGQGYNEQYFGPGTRLTVT.

A remark on this clone: The sample has other DNA sequences that encode this CDR3 too. The V call is TRBV18, the J call TRBJ1-2; possible D gene TRBD1, 5 bases. Trimming pared 3 bases from V and 2 bases from J, leaving 10 bases between. The CDR3 extends over 14 amino acids. Per the germline V gene, CDR1 is KGHSH and CDR2 is LQKENI. The CDR3, as DNA: TGTGCCAGCTCACCTGGGACGGGGAACTATGGCTACACCTTC. Translation: CASSPGTGNYGYTF.

The table lists this clone with a count of one. The gene calls are TRBV10-1 and TRBJ2-3, with D unresolved. From germline, CDR1 is WNHNN and CDR2 SYGVQD (reference sequence). This CDR3 contains 15 residues. The V and J ends lost 5 bases and 1 base respectively, with 13 bases between them. CDR3 in DNA: TGCGCCAGCAGTATGACAAGGGCCGGCACAGATACGCAGTATTTT. Amino acids: CASSMTRAGTDTQYF.

The chain combines TRBV10-2 with TRBJ2-3; 16 bases map to TRBD2. Germline V CDR1 and CDR2: WSHSY, SAAADI. With 6 bases clipped from V and 5 bases from J, the junction kept 8 bases outside the gene matches. The CDR3 loop spans 17 amino acids. For the CDR3, the DNA is TGCGCCAGCAGGCCGGGACTAGCGGGAGGGCCGGTAGATACGCAGTATTTT. This encodes CASRPGLAGGPVDTQYF.

This clone was seen only once. The rearrangement joins TRBV10-3 to TRBJ2-5; a possible D gene is TRBD2 (6 bases). This CDR3 has 15 residues. V was trimmed by 11 bases and J by 4 bases, leaving 23 bases between them. Germline values: CDR1 ENHRY, CDR2 SYGVKD. The CDR3 sequence: CASALLSGPIETQYF. CDR3 sequence (DNA): TGTGCCTCTGCCCTATTGAGCGGGCCCATAGAGACCCAGTACTTC.

The chain is built from TRBV19 and TRBJ1-2; D is uncertain. V was cut by 6 bases and J by 2 bases, with 19 bases left in between. CDR1 LNHDA and CDR2 SQIVND come from the germline V gene (reference sequence). The CDR3 is made up of 16 amino acids. CDR3 in amino acids: CASSKGRTDNNYGYTF. The CDR3, as DNA: TGTGCCAGTAGCAAAGGAAGGACGGATAACAACTATGGCTACACCTTC.

The chain couples TRBV10-1 to TRBJ2-7, with a possible D match to TRBD1 (6 bases). CDR1 WNHNN and CDR2 SYGVQD come from the germline V gene (reference sequence). The CDR3 is made up of 13 amino acids. The V end was cut by 2 bases, the J end by 4 bases, with 9 bases between. CDR3 amino acids: CASSEEDRYEQYF. In nucleotides, the CDR3 is TGCGCCAGCAGTGAGGAGGACAGATACGAGCAGTACTTC.

This chain joins TRBV7-6 and TRBJ2-1, with D perhaps given as TRBD1 or TRBD2 (5 bases each). The CDR3 loop spans 12 amino acids. V lost 2 bases and J 12 bases, leaving 11 bases between the germline ends. Germline V gene lookup returns CDR1 SGHVS and CDR2 FNYEAQ. The CDR3 sequence: CASSLLGELQFF. CDR3 DNA sequence: TGTGCCAGCAGCTTATTGGGGGAGTTGCAGTTCTTC.

Comment on this clone: The same CDR3 arises from other DNA sequences in this sample as well. The CDR3: CASSIPGLSYEQYF. Written as DNA, the CDR3 is TGTGCCAGTAGTATACCGGGCCTCTCCTACGAGCAGTACTTC. The V gene is TRBV19, the J gene TRBJ2-7, with D unclear. The V gene's germline CDR1 is LNHDA and CDR2 SQIVND (reference sequence). V lost 2 bases and J lost 0, with 8 bases in between. The CDR3 covers 14 residues.

The gene calls are TRBV7-2 and TRBJ2-5; D is possibly TRBD1 (6 bases). V lost 5 bases to trimming and J lost 1 base, with 14 bases between them. This CDR3 has 15 residues. The V gene's germline CDR1 is SGHTA and CDR2 FQGNSA. CDR3 DNA: TGTGCCAGCAGCCTCCGGACAGTACGCCAAGAGACCCAGTACTTC. Amino acids: CASSLRTVRQETQYF. Supplemented by reference TRBV7-2 and TRBJ2-5, the full variable domain reads GAGVSQSPSNKVTEKGKDVELRCDPISGHTALYWYRQSLGQGLEFLIYFQGNSAPDKSGLPSDRFSAERTGGSVSTLTIQRTQQEDSAVYLCASSLRTVRQETQYFGPGTRLLVL.

The V and J genes are TRBV10-1 and TRBJ1-2; D is possibly TRBD1 (5 bases). The CDR3 is made up of 12 amino acids. Per germline, CDR1 WNHNN and CDR2 SYGVQD (reference sequence). V was shortened by 6 bases and J by 7 bases, with 12 bases between the two germline ends. CDR3 sequence (DNA): TGCGCCAGCAGCTCAGGGTCCGGTGGCTACACCTTC. It codes for CASSSGSGGYTF.

The rearrangement joins TRBV29-1 to TRBJ2-7; D unclear. The CDR3 length is 14 residues. Germline V gene data show CDR1 as SQVTM and CDR2 as ANQGSEA. V was trimmed by 4 bases and J by 2 bases, leaving 15 bases between them. CDR3 in amino acids: CSVVPSRSPYEQYF. The CDR3 DNA follows: TGCAGCGTTGTGCCCAGTCGTTCTCCCTACGAGCAGTACTTC.

This sequence joins TRBV7-9 and TRBJ2-2; D not resolved. The CDR3 spans 15 residues. Germline CDR1 reads SEHNR; CDR2 reads FQNEAQ (reference sequence). With 4 bases removed from V and 5 bases from J, the gap between germline ends came to 14 bases. This CDR3 is CASSSPTQKTGELFF. DNA for the CDR3: TGTGCCAGCAGCTCTCCTACGCAAAAAACCGGGGAGCTGTTTTTT.

The chain links TRBV2 to TRBJ2-2; 8 nucleotides match TRBD1. The germline gives CDR1 SNHLY, CDR2 FYNNEI. The CDR3 is 13 residues long. With V trimmed by 5 bases and J by 8 bases, 4 bases remained unmatched. The CDR3 bases are TGTGCCAGCAGTCCGCAGGGGGCTGGGGAGCTGTTTTTT. This encodes CASSPQGAGELFF.